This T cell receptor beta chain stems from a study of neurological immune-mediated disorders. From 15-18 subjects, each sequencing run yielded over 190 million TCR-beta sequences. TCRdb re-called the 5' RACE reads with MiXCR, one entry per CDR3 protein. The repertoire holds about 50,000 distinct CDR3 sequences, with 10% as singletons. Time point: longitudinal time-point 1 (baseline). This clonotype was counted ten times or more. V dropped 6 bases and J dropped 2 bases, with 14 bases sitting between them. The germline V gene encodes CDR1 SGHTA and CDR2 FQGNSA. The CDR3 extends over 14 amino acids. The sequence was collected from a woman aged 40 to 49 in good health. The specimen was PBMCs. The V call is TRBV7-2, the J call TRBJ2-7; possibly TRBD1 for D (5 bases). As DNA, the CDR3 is TGTGCCAGCAGTGGGGCCCTCCTGGCCTACGAGCAGTACTTC. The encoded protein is CASSGALLAYEQYF.